These 17 T cell receptor beta chains were sequenced from one sample in a study of cytomegalovirus exposure and HLA in healthy donors. In the PCR, 60 Vbeta and 13 Jbeta primers were used. This table comes from immunoSEQ multiplex PCR, and its TCRdb copy is limited to in-frame clones, with some not included. This table holds roughly 200,000 clones, more than 60% found once. Sequencing was carried out using PBMCs. The source of these receptors is a woman aged 55-75 years in good health and CMV-seropositive.

CDR3 DNA sequence: TGTGCCAGCAGCTTATTGACTAGCTCCCAACAAGTCCAGTACTTC. Amino acids: CASSLLTSSQQVQYF. V gene TRBV7-2 combines with J gene TRBJ2-5, with TRBD2 matching over 7 bases. Germline assignment: CDR1 SGHTA and CDR2 FQGNSA. The V and J ends lost 2 bases and 10 bases, in that order; junction bases with no gene match: 13. The CDR3 runs to 15 residues.

The chain joins TRBV10-3 to TRBJ2-1; D perhaps matches TRBD1 (6 bases). V dropped 3 bases and J dropped 11 bases, with 11 bases sitting between them. This CDR3 comprises 12 residues. Looked up from germline, CDR1 is ENHRY and CDR2 is SYGVKD. CDR3 loop: CAISDDRSKQFF. The CDR3 DNA follows: TGTGCCATCAGTGACGACAGGAGTAAGCAGTTCTTC.

V is TRBV5-4 and J is TRBJ2-5, with 7 bases matching TRBD2. After removal of 3 bases from V and 1 base from J, the junction contained 3 bases not matched to a gene. In germline, CDR1 is SGHNT, CDR2 YYREEE (reference sequence). The CDR3 length is 14 residues. The CDR3 reads CASSSGTIQETQYF. The CDR3 DNA sequence: TGTGCCAGCAGCTCAGGGACTATCCAAGAGACCCAGTACTTC.

This sequence joins TRBV7-6 and TRBJ2-5; D gene uncertain. The CDR3 spans 12 residues. Germline loops: CDR1 SGHVS, CDR2 FNYEAQ. V was cut by 7 bases and J by 0 bases, with 6 bases left in between. The CDR3 nucleotides read TGTGCCAGCACCCCGTACCAAGAGACCCAGTACTTC. It specifies CASTPYQETQYF.

The chain recombines TRBV5-6 with TRBJ1-4; perhaps TRBD1 as D (6 bases). Germline V CDR1 and CDR2: SGHDT, YYEEEE. V was clipped by 1 base and J by 4 bases, with 11 bases between them. There are 15 residues in the CDR3. CDR3 nucleotide sequence: TGTGCCAGCAGCTTGTTGGGACAAGTTAATGAAAAACTGTTTTTT. Translation gives CASSLLGQVNEKLFF.

In DNA, the CDR3 is TGTGCCAGCAGTCCCTCCTGGGGCAGTATCTATGGCTACACCTTC. Residues: CASSPSWGSIYGYTF. The rearrangement uses TRBV27 and TRBJ1-2; D possibly corresponds to TRBD1 (5 bases). Germline lookup yields CDR1 MNHEY and CDR2 SMNVEV (reference sequence). Deletions cut 5 bases from V and 4 bases from J, with 17 bases between. The CDR3 has 15 residues.

The sample holds a few counts of this clone. The chain joins TRBV7-2 to TRBJ1-1; tentative D call: TRBD1 (5 bases). V lost 5 bases, J lost 1 base, and 8 bases lay in between. The CDR3 has 13 residues. Germline CDR1 reads SGHTA; CDR2 reads FQGNSA. The CDR3 bases are TGTGCCAGCAGCCAACAGGAGAACACTGAAGCTTTCTTT. Protein product: CASSQQENTEAFF.

V gene TRBV5-1 combines with J gene TRBJ2-7, with D unclear. V was shortened by 0 bases and J by 0 bases, with 7 bases between the two germline ends. Germline CDR1 and CDR2: SGHRS and YFSETQ. This CDR3 is built from 14 residues. In DNA form, the CDR3 reads TGCGCCAGCAGCTTGGCCCCAGGCTCCTACGAGCAGTACTTC. Translating gives CASSLAPGSYEQYF.

Worth noting for this clone: This specimen includes other DNA sequences encoding the same CDR3. This chain connects TRBV27 to TRBJ2-3; the D gene is possibly TRBD2 (6 bases). The V end was cut by 1 base, the J end by 5 bases, with 7 bases between. Germline lookup yields CDR1 MNHEY and CDR2 SMNVEV (reference sequence). The CDR3 is made up of 13 amino acids. The CDR3 DNA is TGTGCCAGCAGTTTATTAGCGGTAGATACGCAGTATTTT. Translating it yields CASSLLAVDTQYF.

The rearrangement uses TRBV7-8 and TRBJ1-4, with D hard to call. Germline V CDR1 and CDR2: SGHVS, FQNEAQ. This CDR3 contains 15 residues. V lost 3 bases and J 8 bases, leaving 16 bases between the germline ends. CDR3: CASSFNRDMEEKLFF. The CDR3 nucleotides read TGTGCCAGCAGCTTTAACCGGGATATGGAAGAAAAACTGTTTTTT.

The chain combines TRBV9 with TRBJ1-6, with 7 bases lining up with TRBD1. The CDR3 is 16 amino acids. J gave up 4 bases and V 3 bases, and 7 bases lay outside the gene matches. Germline V lookup: CDR1 SGDLS, CDR2 YYNGEE. CDR3 amino acids: CASSAPSGGYNSPLHF. In DNA, the CDR3 is TGTGCCAGCAGCGCGCCCTCAGGGGGATATAATTCACCCCTCCACTTT.

CDR3 nucleotide sequence: TGTGCCAGCTCATCCACAACAAACACTGAAGCTTTCTTT. Translation gives CASSSTTNTEAFF. V is TRBV18 and J is TRBJ1-1; D remains unclear. This CDR3 is 13 amino acids long. CDR1 KGHSH and CDR2 LQKENI come from the germline V gene. Trimming removed 5 bases from V and 2 bases from J, with 9 bases in between.

V usage is TRBV5-5 and J usage is TRBJ1-3; TRBD1 agrees at 7 bases. Trimming took 0 bases from V and 3 from J; bases not matched to a gene: 3. The CDR3 covers 15 residues. In germline, CDR1 is SGHKS, CDR2 YYEKEE (reference sequence). The DNA of the CDR3 is TGTGCCAGCAGCTTGGACAGGGGTAATGGAAACACCATATATTTT. Amino acid sequence: CASSLDRGNGNTIYF. Based on the CDR3 plus reference TRBV5-5 and TRBJ1-3, the full variable domain is DAGVTQSPTHLIKTRGQQVTLRCSPISGHKSVSWYQQVLGQGPQFIFQYYEKEERGRGNFPDRFSARQFPNYSSELNVNALLLGDSALYLCASSLDRGNGNTIYFGEGSWLTVV.

The chain couples TRBV18 to TRBJ1-1, with a tentative D call TRBD1 (6 bases). V lost 6 bases and J 1 base, leaving 9 bases between the germline ends. Germline V lookup: CDR1 KGHSH, CDR2 LQKENI. The CDR3 contains 13 residues. The DNA for the CDR3 is TGTGCCAGCTCCGGACAGCCGAACACTGAAGCTTTCTTT. Translation: CASSGQPNTEAFF.

The rearrangement uses TRBV11-2 and TRBJ2-3; TRBD1 matches at 7 bases. V gave up 5 bases and J gave up 2 bases; unmatched junction bases: 4. This CDR3 has 14 residues. Germline CDR1 SGHAT, CDR2 FQNNGV. The CDR3 loop reads CASSPGTATDTQYF. The DNA for the CDR3 is TGTGCCAGCAGCCCCGGGACAGCCACAGATACGCAGTATTTT.

The chain has TRBV18 and TRBJ1-1, with 7 bases fitting TRBD1. The CDR3 length is 13 residues. V dropped 6 bases and J dropped 10; count of bases not matched to a gene: 11. From germline, CDR1 is KGHSH and CDR2 LQKENI. The CDR3 region is CASSHLTGKRAFF. DNA of the CDR3: TGTGCCAGCTCCCACCTGACAGGGAAGAGAGCTTTCTTT.

The table lists this clone with a count of one. This chain connects TRBV11-2 to TRBJ2-7, with D perhaps matching TRBD2 (6 bases). Trimming took off 0 bases at V and 7 bases at J, with 16 bases between the two ends. The germline CDR1 and CDR2 sequences are SGHAT and FQNNGV. CDR3 length: 15 residues. The CDR3 sequence is CASSLDRAWREEQYF. CDR3 DNA sequence: TGTGCCAGCAGCTTAGATAGGGCATGGAGGGAAGAGCAGTACTTC.